This T cell receptor beta chain was identified in a study of human T cells and chemical hapten exposure. TCRdb re-called the RACE reads through MiXCR, storing one row per CDR3 protein. The repertoire holds over 70,000 distinct CDR3 sequences, with 12% to 15% as singletons. Described time point: pre-sensitization, week 0. This sample's treatment: therapeutic diphenylcyclopropenone sensitization with weekly scalp DPC. This specimen was whole blood, taken in connection with sensitization to the hapten diphenylcyclopropenone (DPC). The TCR was taken from a woman between 50 and 59 years old with alopecia areata. Some clones in this sample may be carry-over from other donors' samples.

This CDR3 is CSVLGGSSSYNEQFF. DNA of the CDR3: TGCAGCGTTTTAGGGGGATCAAGCTCCTACAATGAGCAGTTCTTC. The rearrangement joins TRBV29-1 to TRBJ2-1, with a weak D call TRBD1 (6 bases). The germline CDR1 and CDR2 sequences are SQVTM and ANQGSEA. Trimming left V 5 bases short and J 0 bases short, with 14 bases between. The CDR3 is 15 amino acids.